The entry that follows covers one T cell receptor (beta chain) sequence. Its cognate antigen has yet to be identified. Nothing much larger sits one base from this clone, and base qualities are not available. Spanning cysteine to phenylalanine, the CDR3 consists of 15 amino acids. The only DNA kept is the CDR3, 45 bases in frame from the first base. Sequences SGHVS (CDR1) and FNYEAQ (CDR2) are obtained from the germline V gene. The receptor library was made with the immunoSEQ multiplex PCR assay. Drawn from immuneACCESS, this table holds only the in-frame rearrangements with V and J called that TCRdb kept. Clones are partly lost; checked studies trace under half to an unresolved V gene and leave the rest unexplained. The sample yields some 21,000 clones; around 78% were counted once. The ten top clones hold 9.7% of the sample. This sample is part of a study of CD4+ T cells in melanoma (dated by TCRdb to 2021 to 2024). A note on the overall study: Neoantigen-specific CD4+ T cells in human melanoma were what the study investigated.

Results the study describes overall, beyond this receptor: Neoantigen-specific CD4+ T cells in melanoma were reported to show diverse differentiation states. The report described a correlation between neoantigen-specific CD4+ T cells and the function of CD8+ T cells, macrophages and B cells.

The donors were people with melanoma. This clonotype was obtained from a human donor with melanoma. The chain links TRBV7-6 with TRBJ2-5, with 7 middle bases fitting TRBD1. The last part of the DNA fits TRBJ2-7 better; the J call may be wrong. The nucleotide sequence reads TGTGCCAGCAGCTTAGAGGACAGGCAATCCTACGAGCAGTACTTC. This encodes CASSLEDRQSYEQYF.